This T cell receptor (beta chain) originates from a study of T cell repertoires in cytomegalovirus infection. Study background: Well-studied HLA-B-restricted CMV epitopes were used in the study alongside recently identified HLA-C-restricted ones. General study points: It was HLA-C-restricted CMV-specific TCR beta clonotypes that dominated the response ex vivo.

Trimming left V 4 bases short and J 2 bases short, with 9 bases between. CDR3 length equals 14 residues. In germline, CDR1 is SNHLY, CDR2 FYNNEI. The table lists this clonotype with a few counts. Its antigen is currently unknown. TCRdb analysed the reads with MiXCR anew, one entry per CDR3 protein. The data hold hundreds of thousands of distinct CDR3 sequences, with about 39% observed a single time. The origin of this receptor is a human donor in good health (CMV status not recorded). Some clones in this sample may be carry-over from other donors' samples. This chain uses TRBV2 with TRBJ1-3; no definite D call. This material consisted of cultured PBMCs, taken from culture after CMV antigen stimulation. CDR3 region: CASSAQAPGNTIYF. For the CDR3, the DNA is TGTGCCAGCAGTGCCCAGGCCCCTGGAAACACCATATATTTT.